A selection of T cell receptor beta chains follows, all from one sample in a study of CD8 T cells in ankylosing spondylitis. TCRdb passed the 5' RACE reads through MiXCR, listing each CDR3 protein once. The sample has fewer than 550,000 distinct CDR3 sequences, roughly 5.2% seen once. Input material: blood, either unsorted or a sorted T cell fraction (not recorded which). Receptors were obtained from a male donor with ankylosing spondylitis. CDR3s include the opening cysteine and the closing phenylalanine or tryptophan.

>TRBV5-6|TRBJ2-7
CAISPGLLYEQYF
>TRBV3-1|TRBJ2-1
CASSQGLAYNEQFF
>TRBV20-1|TRBJ2-7
CSARDPRAGGEYF
>TRBV29-1|TRBJ2-5
CSVERIREETQYF
>TRBV6-6|TRBJ2-1
CASSSSAGDEQFF
>TRBV6-2/TRBV6-3|TRBJ2-4
CASSPRDTNIQYF
>TRBV7-9|TRBJ1-6
CASSLRQEGNSPLHF
>TRBV20-1|TRBJ2-4
CSARVPGFNIQYF
>TRBV12-3/TRBV12-4|TRBJ1-2
CASSRQDNYGYTF
>TRBV29-1|TRBJ2-7
CSVRPSAYYEQYF
>TRBV5-1|TRBJ2-5
CASGQGAGETQYF
>TRBV12-3/TRBV12-4|TRBJ2-1
CASSAQGLHEQFF
>TRBV20-1|TRBJ1-3
CSARDLRTGNTIYF
>TRBV2|TRBJ2-7
CASKIISYEQYF
>TRBV12-3/TRBV12-4|TRBJ1-1
CASSRTGSRDTEAFF
>TRBV7-9|TRBJ2-5
CASSPSSGGPETQYF
>TRBV20-1|TRBJ2-3
CSAREIGLAGERDTQYF
>TRBV29-1|TRBJ2-2
CSVVSGPPEGLFF
>TRBV7-9|TRBJ2-7
CASSLGRGTTYEQYF
>TRBV7-9|TRBJ1-5
CASSSEGSNQPQHF
>TRBV11-1|TRBJ2-1
CASSLAYPKTGGNEQFF
>TRBV20-1|TRBJ2-5
CSATRPPQETQYF
>TRBV6-1|TRBJ2-2
CASSNLDTGELFF
>TRBV10-2|TRBJ2-2
CASRGGPNTGELFF
>TRBV10-3|TRBJ2-2
CAISDLVRSNTGELFF
>TRBV5-1|TRBJ2-2
CASSQRGQNTGELFF
>TRBV29-1|TRBJ2-5
CSVGSGASGETQYF
>TRBV20-1|TRBJ2-3
CSAPGTGNTDTQYF
>TRBV7-9|TRBJ1-2
CASSSGEGARGYTF
>TRBV28|TRBJ2-1
CASSWGLAGNLYNEQFF
>TRBV7-2|TRBJ2-7
CASSPPPSAYHEQYF
>TRBV5-8|TRBJ1-1
CASSTGQGARVDTEAFF
>TRBV6-5|TRBJ2-6
CASSDLRVSGANVLTF
>TRBV16|TRBJ2-7
CASSPGLVLYF
>TRBV5-1|TRBJ1-1
CASSGTTGGYTEAFF
>TRBV18|TRBJ1-2
CASSPRQGPLNGYTF
>TRBV2|TRBJ1-1
CASKDPNTEAFF
>TRBV5-1|TRBJ2-1
CASSLTPRGQTDYNEQFF
>TRBV7-8|TRBJ2-5
CASTVDPRETQYF
>TRBV29-1|TRBJ1-5
CSVETALNQPQHF
>TRBV20-1|TRBJ1-5
CSARYEGQWGNQPQHF
>TRBV6-1|TRBJ1-5
CASSAGPRAEQPQHF
>TRBV7-2|TRBJ2-4
CASSLVFLAGAIQYF
>TRBV12-3/TRBV12-4|TRBJ1-5
CAISFLRGELLLSNQPQHF
>TRBV11-2|TRBJ2-7
CASSSSPSGINPSYEQYF
>TRBV5-1|TRBJ2-3
CASSILAGGIDTQYF
>TRBV12-5|TRBJ2-3
CASGFGINTDTQYF
>TRBV3-1|TRBJ2-5
CASSQWGWGPRETQYF
>TRBV6-2/TRBV6-3|TRBJ1-2
CASSWQGLGGYTF
>TRBV5-1|TRBJ1-1
CASSLDLGNTEAFF
>TRBV5-1|TRBJ1-1
CASSYDPQGADTEAFF
>TRBV20-1|TRBJ1-2
CSARGDRVTF
>TRBV20-1|TRBJ2-7
CSAVRGRSYEQYF
>TRBV20-1|TRBJ2-7
CSARDNGGKAYEQYF
>TRBV20-1|TRBJ1-5
CCAPHPDGFNQPQHF
>TRBV10-2|TRBJ2-7
CASSEPGLTYEQYF
>TRBV5-1|TRBJ1-3
CASTDGDSGNTIYF
>TRBV5-1|TRBJ2-7
CASSLENPENEQYF
>TRBV7-2|TRBJ2-3
CASSLARALGETQYF
>TRBV7-9|TRBJ1-2
CASSPDRISNGYTF